This is a list of T cell receptor beta chains from one sample in a study of shared clonotypes between healthy human individuals. The repertoire was sequenced with immunoSEQ multiplex PCR; TCRdb's copy has only in-frame clones and lacks some. The sample gives 2 million to 2.5 million clones, less than 95% of which show up once; 0.37% is in the top ten. Sequenced material: naive CD4+ T cells from PBMCs. The source is a man aged 18-30 years in good health. Some clones in this sample may be carry-over from other donors' samples. Both conserved end residues are trimmed from each CDR3. Each record gives: V gene, clone size, CDR3 protein. Clone size appears in some rows only: once, few, many, or a class for an expanded clone.

TRBV9 | - | ASSVAGPNTGELF
TRBV7-9 | - | ASSYHAYEQY
TRBV5-1 | - | ASSLAAGGAGELF
TRBV19 | - | ASSNLGLAGGSYNEQF
TRBV9 | - | ASSSQDAATNEKLF
TRBV6-5 | - | ASSYWGEQETQY
TRBV2 | - | ASSGGLAGGGTGELF
TRBV4-3 | - | ASSSNSKEPQH
TRBV5-1 | - | ASSLGYLAGETQY
TRBV4-1 | - | ASSQGRSSGSYNEQF
TRBV25-1 | - | ASSQQENYGYT
TRBV30 | - | GAGLYNEQF
TRBV6-6 | - | ASSDNTGELF
TRBV6-5 | - | ASSRGDSRDYGYT
TRBV9 | - | ASSRYIQETQY
TRBV25-1 | - | ASSELLAGLDRETQY
TRBV28 | - | ASSRTGIADQPQH
TRBV9 | - | ASSVLQGNEQF
TRBV5-1 | - | ASSTDFDRYEQY
TRBV28 | - | ASRSRLAKSYNEQF
TRBV7-9 | - | ASSRGTLSGTGELF
TRBV28 | once | ASSPRGLVNIQY
TRBV10-3 | - | AISESMDSEAF
TRBV11-3 | - | ASSLDLLFSPEYTGELF
TRBV6-1 | - | ASSDGRGYSNQPQH
TRBV5-4 | - | ASSLPGDSSGNTIY
TRBV7-9 | - | ASTIAGGSYEQY
TRBV4-2 | - | ASSQDSRLGQF
TRBV18 | - | ASSPGMLAGSTDTQY
TRBV13 | - | ASSPWTSGRNEQF
TRBV9 | many | ASSVAGNTEAF
TRBV7-9 | once | ASSLGGALNYGYT
TRBV19 | - | ASSIGGTAANYGYT
TRBV28 | - | ASSFAPGGWSNYGYT
TRBV7-2 | - | ASSLEVRGSGNNEQF
TRBV28 | - | ASSSTPLSDTQY
TRBV14 | - | ASSQVGSDTQY
TRBV5-6 | - | ASSLVGGPYNEQF
TRBV11-3 | - | ASSQGATVGEQF
TRBV18 | - | ASSPGYDQPQH
TRBV29-1 | once | SVEDLAGETQY
TRBV5-1 | - | ASSFSTGTSNTEAF
TRBV28 | once | ASSMGQGYGYT
TRBV30 | - | AWSVRGGGVEKLF
TRBV5-4 | - | ASSLAGLGNTEAF
TRBV7-8 | - | ASSLAQGQGGQPQH